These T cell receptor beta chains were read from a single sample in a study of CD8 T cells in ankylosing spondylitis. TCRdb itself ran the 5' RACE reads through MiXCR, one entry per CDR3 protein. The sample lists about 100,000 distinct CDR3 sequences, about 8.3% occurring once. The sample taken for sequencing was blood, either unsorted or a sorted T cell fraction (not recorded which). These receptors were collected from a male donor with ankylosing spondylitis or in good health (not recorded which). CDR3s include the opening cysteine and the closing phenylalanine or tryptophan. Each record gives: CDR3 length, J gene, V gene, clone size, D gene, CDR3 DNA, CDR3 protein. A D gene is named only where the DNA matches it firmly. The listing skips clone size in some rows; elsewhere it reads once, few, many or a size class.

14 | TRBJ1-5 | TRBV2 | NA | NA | TGTGCCAGCAGATCGGACAGCCGCAATCAGCCCCAGCATTTT | CASRSDSRNQPQHF
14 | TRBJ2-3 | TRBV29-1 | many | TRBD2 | TGCAGCGTTGATATTAGCGGGAGTACAGATACGCAGTATTTT | CSVDISGSTDTQYF
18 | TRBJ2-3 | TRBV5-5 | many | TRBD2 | TGTGCCAGCAGCCCCCTAGCGGGGGGGTACGGAAGCACAGATACGCAGTATTTT | CASSPLAGGYGSTDTQYF
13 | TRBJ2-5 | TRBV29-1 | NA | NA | TGCAGCGCTTCCCAGGGGTACCAAGAGACCCAGTACTTC | CSASQGYQETQYF
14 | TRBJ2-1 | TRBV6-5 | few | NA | TGTGCCAGCAGTCACGGTGGGGGGTACAATGAGCAGTTCTTC | CASSHGGGYNEQFF
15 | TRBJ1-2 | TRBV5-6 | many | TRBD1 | TGTGCCAGCAGCGCGACCTTGACAGGGAACTATGGCTACACCTTC | CASSATLTGNYGYTF
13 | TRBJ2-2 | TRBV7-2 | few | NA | TGTGCCAGCCGACAGGAGATCACCGGGGAGCTGTTTTTT | CASRQEITGELFF
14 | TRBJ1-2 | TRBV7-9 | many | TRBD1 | TGTGCCAGCATCGGGGACAGGCTTGACTATGGCTACACCTTC | CASIGDRLDYGYTF
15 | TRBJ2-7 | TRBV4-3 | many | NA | TGCGCCAGCAGCCAAGATCGGAGCAGGAGATACGAGCAGTACTTC | CASSQDRSRRYEQYF
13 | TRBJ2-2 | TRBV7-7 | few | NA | TGTGCTAGCAGCCCCTTAAGCCCCGGGGAGCTGTTTTTT | CASSPLSPGELFF
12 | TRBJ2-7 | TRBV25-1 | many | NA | TGTGCCAGCAGTGGTGGACGCTACGAGCAGTACTTC | CASSGGRYEQYF
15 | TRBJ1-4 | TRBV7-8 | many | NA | TGTGCCAGCAGCGATCCTACTTCGACTAATGAAAAACTGTTTTTT | CASSDPTSTNEKLFF
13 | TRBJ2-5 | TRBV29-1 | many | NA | TGCAGCGTTGAATCGGCAACTGGAGAGACCCAGTACTTC | CSVESATGETQYF
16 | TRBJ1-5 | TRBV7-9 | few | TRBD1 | TGTGCCAGCAGCCCTGACAGGGTCGGTTGGAATCAGCCCCAGCATTTT | CASSPDRVGWNQPQHF
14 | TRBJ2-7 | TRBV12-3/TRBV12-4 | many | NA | TGTGCCAGCAGTTCCACAGGGCCCGCCTACGAGCAGTACTTC | CASSSTGPAYEQYF
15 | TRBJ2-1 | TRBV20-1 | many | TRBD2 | TGCAGTGCTAACCTCCTAGCGGGCCCAGTGAGAGAGCAGTTCTTC | CSANLLAGPVREQFF
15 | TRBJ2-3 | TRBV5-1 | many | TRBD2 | TGCGCCAGCAGCTTGCCCAGCGGGGACCTAGATACGCAGTATTTT | CASSLPSGDLDTQYF
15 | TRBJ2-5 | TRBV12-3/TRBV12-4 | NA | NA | TGTGGCAGCACCCACGAGAGGGCCTACCAAGAGACCCAATACTTC | CGSTHERAYQETQYF
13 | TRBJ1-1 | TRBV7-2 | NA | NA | TGTGCCAGCAGCTTAAGAGGGAGCACTGAAGCTTTCTTT | CASSLRGSTEAFF
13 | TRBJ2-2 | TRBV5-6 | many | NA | TGTGCCAGCAGCCTCACAGGGACCGGGGAGCTGTTTTTT | CASSLTGTGELFF
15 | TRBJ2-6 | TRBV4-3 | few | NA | TGCGCCAGCAGCCAAGAAGGGCCTGGGGCCAACGTCCTGACTTTC | CASSQEGPGANVLTF
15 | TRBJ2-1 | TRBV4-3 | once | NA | TGCGCCAGCAGCCAAGTCGTGATCCCCTACAATGAGCAGTTCTTC | CASSQVVIPYNEQFF
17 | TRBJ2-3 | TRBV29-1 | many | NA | TGCAGCGCCCTTAACAGGGCGCGGTGGGAGTGGGCAGATACGCAGTATTTT | CSALNRARWEWADTQYF
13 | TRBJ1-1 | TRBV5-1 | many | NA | TGCGCCAGCAGTTACAGGCTGAACACTGAAGCTTTCTTT | CASSYRLNTEAFF
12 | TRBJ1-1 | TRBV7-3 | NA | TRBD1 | TGTGCCAGCAGTACTCCGGGACAGGAAGCTTTCTTT | CASSTPGQEAFF
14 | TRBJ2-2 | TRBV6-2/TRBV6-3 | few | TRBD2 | TGTGCCAGCAGTTATCTAGCGGGCACCGGGGAGCTGTTTTTT | CASSYLAGTGELFF
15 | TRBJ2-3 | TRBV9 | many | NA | TGTGCCAGCAGCCCGAGGGGGGGGGGTACAGATACGCAGTATTTT | CASSPRGGGTDTQYF
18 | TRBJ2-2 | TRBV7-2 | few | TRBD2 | TGTGCCAGCAGCTTAGCCCCTCGGGGGGGCCTAAGCACCGGGGAGCTGTTTTTT | CASSLAPRGGLSTGELFF
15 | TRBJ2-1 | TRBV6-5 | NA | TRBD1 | TGTGCCAGCAGTCGAGCTGTGAGACAGGGCAATGAGCAGTTCTTC | CASSRAVRQGNEQFF